This T cell receptor beta chain was documented in a study of cytomegalovirus exposure and HLA in healthy donors. The CDR3 consists of 13 residues. Trimming stripped 7 bases from V and 4 bases from J, with 11 bases between. From germline, CDR1 is MNHNS and CDR2 SASEGT. For this clone: What it binds is not known.

Whole-study results and caveats: An analysis was carried out at a later point. It showed that HLA-associated TCR beta chains were more clonally expanded than equally common non-associated chains. In vitro, three CMV-associated chains proved specific for CMV antigens. A later analysis by the authors found several of the most significant clusters apparently linked to common viral pathogens. TCR beta chain V- and J-gene trimming was linked, in a later analysis, to a missense variant in DCLRE1C.

The PCR was carried out with 60 Vbeta primers and 13 Jbeta primers. Repertoires were generated with immunoSEQ multiplex PCR, while TCRdb's copy carries only in-frame clones and drops some. The data contain over 200,000 clones, roughly 80% of them singletons. The specimen sequenced was PBMCs. This chain links TRBV6-1 with TRBJ1-3; D remains ambiguous. The TCR originated in a man in his forties in good health and CMV-seropositive. The CDR3 protein is CASTPSRGNTIYF. CDR3 in DNA: TGTGCCAGCACCCCCTCGAGAGGAAACACCATATATTTT.